This entry concerns a single T cell receptor beta chain. Its antigen is as yet unknown. Time point defined: sample taken at primary tumor resection. No cells were sorted before sequencing. The whole RNA sequenced was extracted from tumor, nontumor lung or frozen PBMC. Donors were about 70 untreated early-stage non-small cell lung cancer patients. The record originates from a study of spatial heterogeneity in lung cancer. Study outcomes and limitations: The study found ubiquitous expanded tumor TCRs in blood more at resection than follow-up.

The study tagged each TCR cDNA molecule with a unique molecular identifier. A single record per CDR3 protein comes from TCRdb applying MiXCR to the 5' RACE reads. Seen here are over 10,000 distinct CDR3 sequences, 13% to 15% observed once, and the top ten hold around 2.4%. V lost 4 bases and J lost 0; bases outside the gene matches: 1. Germline V gene data show CDR1 as MNHEY and CDR2 as SMNVEV (reference sequence). The CDR3 covers 17 residues. This chain joins TRBV27 and TRBJ2-6; 12 bases are shared with TRBD1. This clonotype was obtained from a female donor with early-stage non-small cell lung cancer. The input for sequencing was PBMCs, taken at surgery. Written as DNA, the CDR3 is TGTGCCAGCAGTTCGGGACAGGGGGCCTCTGGGGCCAACGTCCTGACTTTC. This translates into CASSSGQGASGANVLTF.